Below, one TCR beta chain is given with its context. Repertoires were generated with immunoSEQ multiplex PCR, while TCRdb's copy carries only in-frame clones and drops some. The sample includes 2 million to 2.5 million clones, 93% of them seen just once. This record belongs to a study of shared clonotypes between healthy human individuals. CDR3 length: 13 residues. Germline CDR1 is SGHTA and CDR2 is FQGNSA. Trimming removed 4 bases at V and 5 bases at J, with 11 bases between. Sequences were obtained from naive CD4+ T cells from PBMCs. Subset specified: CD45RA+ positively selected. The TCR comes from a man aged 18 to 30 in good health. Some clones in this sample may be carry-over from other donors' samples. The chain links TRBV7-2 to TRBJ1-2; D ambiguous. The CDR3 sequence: CASSSVSGYGYTF. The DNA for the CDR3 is TGTGCCAGCAGCTCGGTCTCGGGGTATGGCTACACCTTC. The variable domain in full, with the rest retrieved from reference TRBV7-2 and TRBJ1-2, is GAGVSQSPSNKVTEKGKDVELRCDPISGHTALYWYRQSLGQGLEFLIYFQGNSAPDKSGLPSDRFSAERTGGSVSTLTIQRTQQEDSAVYLCASSSVSGYGYTFGSGTRLTVV.